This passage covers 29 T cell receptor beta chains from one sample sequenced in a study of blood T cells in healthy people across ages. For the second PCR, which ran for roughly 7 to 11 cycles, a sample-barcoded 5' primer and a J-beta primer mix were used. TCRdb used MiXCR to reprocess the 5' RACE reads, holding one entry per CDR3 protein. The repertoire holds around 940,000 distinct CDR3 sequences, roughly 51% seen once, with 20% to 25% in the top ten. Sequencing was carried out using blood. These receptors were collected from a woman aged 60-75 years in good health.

CDR3 residues: CASSPGGPRSDYGYTF. Here the CDR3 DNA reads TGTGCCAGCTCACCTGGGGGGCCACGCTCGGACTATGGCTACACCTTC. J is TRBJ1-2 and V is TRBV18; D possibly corresponds to TRBD1 (6 bases). This CDR3 is 16 amino acids long. CDR1 and CDR2 (germline): KGHSH, LQKENI. V shed 3 bases and J shed 3 bases, with 17 bases lying between them.

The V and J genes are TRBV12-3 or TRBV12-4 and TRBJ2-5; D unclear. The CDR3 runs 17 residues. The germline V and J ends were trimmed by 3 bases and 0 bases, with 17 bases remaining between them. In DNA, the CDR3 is TGTGCCAGCAGTTTTGAGTGGGCCATCTGGGACCAAGAGACCCAGTACTTC. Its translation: CASSFEWAIWDQETQYF.

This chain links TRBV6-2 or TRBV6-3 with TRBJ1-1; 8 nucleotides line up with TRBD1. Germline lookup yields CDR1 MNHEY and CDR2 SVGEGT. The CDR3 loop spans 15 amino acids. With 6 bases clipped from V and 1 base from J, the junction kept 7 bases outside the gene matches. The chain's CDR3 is CASRPNRGANTEAFF. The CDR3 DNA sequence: TGTGCCAGCAGGCCGAACAGGGGGGCGAACACTGAAGCTTTCTTT.

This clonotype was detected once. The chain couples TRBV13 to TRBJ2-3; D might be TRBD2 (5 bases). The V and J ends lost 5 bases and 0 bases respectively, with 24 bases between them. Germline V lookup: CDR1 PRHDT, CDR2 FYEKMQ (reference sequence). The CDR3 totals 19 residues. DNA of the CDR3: TGTGCCAGCAGCCTCCTCGGGGTAGCAGGAATTAAGAGCACAGATACGCAGTATTTT. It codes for CASSLLGVAGIKSTDTQYF.

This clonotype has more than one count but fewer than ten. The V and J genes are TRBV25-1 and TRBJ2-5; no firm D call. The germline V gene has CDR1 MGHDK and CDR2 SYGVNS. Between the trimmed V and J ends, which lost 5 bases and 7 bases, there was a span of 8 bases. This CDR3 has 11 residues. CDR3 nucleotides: TGTGCCAGCAGTCTTTCCTGGACCCAGTACTTC. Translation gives CASSLSWTQYF.

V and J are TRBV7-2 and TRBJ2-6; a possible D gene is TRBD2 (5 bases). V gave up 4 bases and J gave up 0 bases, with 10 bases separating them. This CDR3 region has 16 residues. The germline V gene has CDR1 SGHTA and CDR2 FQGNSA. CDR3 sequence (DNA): TGTGCCAGCAGCTATACAGCGGCCTCTGGGGCCAACGTCCTGACTTTC. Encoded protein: CASSYTAASGANVLTF.

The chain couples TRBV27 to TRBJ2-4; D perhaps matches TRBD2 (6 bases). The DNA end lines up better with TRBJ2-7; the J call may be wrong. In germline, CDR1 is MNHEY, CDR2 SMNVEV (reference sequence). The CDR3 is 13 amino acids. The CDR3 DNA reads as TGTGCCAGCAGACCGGGACTGGGAGCCGAGCAGTACTTC. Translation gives CASRPGLGAEQYF.

CDR3 sequence reads: CSVDRTGRETQYF. The CDR3 DNA reads as TGCAGCGTTGATCGGACAGGGCGGGAGACCCAGTACTTC. The chain employs TRBV29-1 and TRBJ2-5, with 8 bases lining up with TRBD1. The V and J ends lost 3 bases and 5 bases, in that order; junction bases with no gene match: 5. This CDR3 comprises 13 residues. CDR1 and CDR2 (germline): SQVTM, ANQGSEA.

CDR3 sequence reads: CASSLSLGAGTKEETQYF. Here the CDR3 DNA reads TGTGCCAGCAGCTTAAGTCTGGGTGCCGGGACAAAAGAAGAGACCCAGTACTTC. The chain has TRBV13 and TRBJ2-5, with D possibly being TRBD1 (6 bases). The germline V gene has CDR1 PRHDT and CDR2 FYEKMQ (reference sequence). Trimming removed 2 bases from V and 3 bases from J, with 22 bases in between. There are 18 residues in the CDR3. Looking up the rest from reference TRBV13 and TRBJ2-5 gives the full variable domain: AAGVIQSPRHLIKEKRETATLKCYPIPRHDTVYWYQQGPGQDPQFLISFYEKMQSDKGSIPDRFSAQQFSDYHSELNMSSLELGDSALYFCASSLSLGAGTKEETQYFGPGTRLLVL.

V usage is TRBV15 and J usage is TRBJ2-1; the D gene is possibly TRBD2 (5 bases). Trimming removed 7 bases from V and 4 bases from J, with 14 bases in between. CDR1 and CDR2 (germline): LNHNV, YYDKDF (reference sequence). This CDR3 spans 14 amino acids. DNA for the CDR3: TGTGCCACCACCCTGGGAGTGGAGTACAATGAGCAGTTCTTC. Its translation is CATTLGVEYNEQFF.

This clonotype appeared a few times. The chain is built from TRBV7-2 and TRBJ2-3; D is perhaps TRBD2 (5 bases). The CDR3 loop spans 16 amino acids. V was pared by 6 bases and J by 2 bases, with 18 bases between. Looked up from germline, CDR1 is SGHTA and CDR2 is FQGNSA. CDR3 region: CASSLQAESNTDTQYF. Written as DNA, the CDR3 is TGTGCCAGCAGTTTACAAGCGGAGTCAAACACAGATACGCAGTATTTT.

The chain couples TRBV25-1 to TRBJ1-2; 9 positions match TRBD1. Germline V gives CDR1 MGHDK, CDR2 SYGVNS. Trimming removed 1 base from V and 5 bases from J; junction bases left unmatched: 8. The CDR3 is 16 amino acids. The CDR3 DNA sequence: TGTGCCAGCAGTGAATGGGCGGGGACAGGGACTTATGGCTACACCTTC. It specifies CASSEWAGTGTYGYTF.

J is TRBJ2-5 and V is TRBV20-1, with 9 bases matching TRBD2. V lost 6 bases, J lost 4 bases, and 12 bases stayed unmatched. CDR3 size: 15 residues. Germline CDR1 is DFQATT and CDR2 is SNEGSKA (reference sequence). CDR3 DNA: TGCAGTGCAAATGGCGCGCGGGAGGGCTCAGAGACCCAGTACTTC. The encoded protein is CSANGAREGSETQYF.

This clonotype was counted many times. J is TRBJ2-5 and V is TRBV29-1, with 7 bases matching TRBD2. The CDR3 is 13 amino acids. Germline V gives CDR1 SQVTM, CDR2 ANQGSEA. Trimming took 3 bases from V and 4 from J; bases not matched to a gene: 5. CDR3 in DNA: TGCAGCGTTGAGGAGCGGGATGGAGAGACCCAGTACTTC. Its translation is CSVEERDGETQYF.

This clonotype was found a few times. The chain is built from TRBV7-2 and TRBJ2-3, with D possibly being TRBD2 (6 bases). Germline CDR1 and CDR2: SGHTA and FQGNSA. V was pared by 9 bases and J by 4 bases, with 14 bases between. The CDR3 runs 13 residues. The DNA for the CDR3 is TGTGCCAGTATCGGGAGTAGCGCAGATACGCAGTATTTT. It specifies CASIGSSADTQYF.

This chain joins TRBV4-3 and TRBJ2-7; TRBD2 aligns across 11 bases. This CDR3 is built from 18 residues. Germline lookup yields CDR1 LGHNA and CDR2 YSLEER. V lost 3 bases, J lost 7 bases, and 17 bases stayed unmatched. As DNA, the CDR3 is TGCGCCAGCAGCCATCTCGTTCCACTAGCGGGAGTTTACAATGAGCAGTACTTC. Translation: CASSHLVPLAGVYNEQYF.

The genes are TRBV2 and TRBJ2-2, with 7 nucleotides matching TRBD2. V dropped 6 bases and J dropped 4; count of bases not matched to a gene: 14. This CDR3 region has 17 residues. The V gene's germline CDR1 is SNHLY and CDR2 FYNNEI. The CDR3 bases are TGTGCCAGCAGGAGAAGTCGAGGCGGGAGCTCCACCGGGGAGCTGTTTTTT. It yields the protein CASRRSRGGSSTGELFF.

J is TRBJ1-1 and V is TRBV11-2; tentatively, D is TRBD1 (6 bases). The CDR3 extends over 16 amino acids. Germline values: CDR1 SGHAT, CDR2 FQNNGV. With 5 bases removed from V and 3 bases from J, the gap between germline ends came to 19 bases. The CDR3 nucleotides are TGTGCCAGCAGCCCGATCATCGGGGGCTCGGACACTGAAGCTTTCTTT. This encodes CASSPIIGGSDTEAFF.

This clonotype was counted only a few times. CDR3 in amino acids: CASSSGSGLYNEQFF. The CDR3 nucleotides are TGTGCCAGCAGCTCGGGTAGCGGATTATACAATGAGCAGTTCTTC. This chain connects TRBV13 to TRBJ2-1; weak D call: TRBD2 (6 bases). V was shortened by 4 bases and J by 4 bases, with 14 bases between the two germline ends. The CDR3 loop spans 15 amino acids. CDR1 PRHDT and CDR2 FYEKMQ come from the germline V gene (reference sequence).

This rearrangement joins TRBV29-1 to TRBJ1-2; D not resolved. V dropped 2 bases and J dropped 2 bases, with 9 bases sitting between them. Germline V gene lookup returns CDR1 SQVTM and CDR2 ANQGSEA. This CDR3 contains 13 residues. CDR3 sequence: CSVEPLGNYGYTF. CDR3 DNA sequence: TGCAGCGTTGAACCTTTGGGGAACTATGGCTACACCTTC.

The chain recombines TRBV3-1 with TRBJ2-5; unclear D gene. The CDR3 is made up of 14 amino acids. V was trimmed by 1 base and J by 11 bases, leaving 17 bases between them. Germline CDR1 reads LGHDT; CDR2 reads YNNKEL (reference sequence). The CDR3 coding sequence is TGTGCCAGCAGCCAAGTTCATCCAGGTTCGGAGCAGTACTTC. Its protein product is CASSQVHPGSEQYF.

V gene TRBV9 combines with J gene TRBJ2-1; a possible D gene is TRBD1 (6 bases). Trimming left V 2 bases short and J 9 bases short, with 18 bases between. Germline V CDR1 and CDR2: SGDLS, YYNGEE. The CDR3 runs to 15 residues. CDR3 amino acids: CASSVAQGLVSEQFF. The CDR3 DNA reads TGTGCCAGCAGCGTGGCACAGGGCTTGGTTAGTGAGCAGTTCTTC.

The CDR3 here is CSARSPGNVSPGFF. CDR3 DNA: TGCAGTGCTAGAAGTCCCGGGAACGTATCCCCCGGGTTCTTC. The chain joins TRBV20-1 to TRBJ2-1, with D perhaps matching TRBD2 (5 bases). The germline gives CDR1 DFQATT, CDR2 SNEGSKA (reference sequence). Trimming stripped 2 bases from V and 15 bases from J, with 23 bases between. The length of the CDR3 is 14 residues.

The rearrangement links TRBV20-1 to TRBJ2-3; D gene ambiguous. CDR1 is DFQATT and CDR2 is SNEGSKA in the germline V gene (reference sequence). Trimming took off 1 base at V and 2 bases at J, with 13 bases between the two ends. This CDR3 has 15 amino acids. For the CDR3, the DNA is TGCAGTGCTAGAGTTGCAGAATTTTCCACAGATACGCAGTATTTT. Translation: CSARVAEFSTDTQYF.

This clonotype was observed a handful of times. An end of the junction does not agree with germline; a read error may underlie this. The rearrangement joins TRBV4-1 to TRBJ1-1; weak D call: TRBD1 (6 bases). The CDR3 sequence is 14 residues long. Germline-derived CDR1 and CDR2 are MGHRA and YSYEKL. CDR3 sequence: CASSQQGGNTEAFF. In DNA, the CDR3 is TGTGCCAGCAGCCAACAGGGAGGGAACACTGAAGCTTTCTTT.

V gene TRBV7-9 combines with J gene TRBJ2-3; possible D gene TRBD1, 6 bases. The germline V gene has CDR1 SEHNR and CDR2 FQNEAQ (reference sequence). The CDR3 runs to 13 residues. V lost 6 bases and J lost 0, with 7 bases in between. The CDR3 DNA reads TGTGCCAGCAGGGGGGCTAGCACAGATACGCAGTATTTT. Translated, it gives CASRGASTDTQYF. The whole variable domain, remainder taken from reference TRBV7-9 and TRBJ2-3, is DTGVSQNPRHKITKRGQNVTFRCDPISEHNRLYWYRQTLGQGPEFLTYFQNEAQLEKSRLLSDRFSAERPKGSFSTLEIQRTEQGDSAMYLCASRGASTDTQYFGPGTRLTVL.

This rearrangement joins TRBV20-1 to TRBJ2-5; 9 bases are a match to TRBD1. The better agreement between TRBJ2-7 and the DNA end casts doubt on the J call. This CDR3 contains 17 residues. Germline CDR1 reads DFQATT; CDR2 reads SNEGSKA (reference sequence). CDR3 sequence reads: CSELRVKVGTGYHEQYF. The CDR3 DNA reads TGCAGTGAATTGAGGGTGAAGGTCGGGACAGGGTACCACGAGCAGTACTTC.

The chain's CDR3 is CASSLGQVGGYTF. The CDR3 DNA sequence: TGTGCCAGCAGTTTGGGCCAGGTCGGTGGCTACACCTTC. The chain combines TRBV12-3 or TRBV12-4 with TRBJ1-2; D call uncertain. This CDR3 region has 13 residues. The V and J ends lost 3 bases and 7 bases respectively, with 12 bases between them.

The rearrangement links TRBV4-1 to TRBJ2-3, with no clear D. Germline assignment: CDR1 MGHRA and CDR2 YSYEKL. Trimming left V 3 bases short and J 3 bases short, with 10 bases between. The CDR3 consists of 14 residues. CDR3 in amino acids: CASSQATRTDTQYF. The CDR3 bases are TGCGCCAGCAGCCAGGCTACAAGGACAGATACGCAGTATTTT.